These 25 T cell receptor beta chains share one sample of origin, sequenced in a study of siplizumab effects on memory and regulatory T cells (dated by TCRdb to 2018 to 2020). Libraries came from the immunoSEQ multiplex PCR assay. The table was pulled from immuneACCESS by TCRdb, which kept in-frame rearrangements only. Such tables lose some clones; where checked, under half of the loss comes from unresolved V genes, and the rest has no known cause. Recorded for this sample are approximately 60,000 clones; 79% of them occurred a single time. Of the sample, 0.35% to 0.5% is held by the ten largest clones. Sequenced material: memory CD4+ T cells sorted from blood. This specimen's cell subset or site label, interpreted: unstimulated CD4+ memory T cells. The receptors originated from a human donor in good health.

The chain joins TRBV2 to TRBJ1-4; possible D gene TRBD1, 6 bases. CDR1 is SNHLY and CDR2 is FYNNEI in the germline V gene. The CDR3 is 14 amino acids. Trimming stripped 4 bases from V and 8 bases from J, with 14 bases between. CDR3 residues: CASSGLGAGEKLFF. As DNA, the CDR3 is TGTGCCAGCAGTGGATTGGGGGCGGGGGAAAAACTGTTTTTT.

J is TRBJ2-1 and V is TRBV6-1, with D tentatively TRBD2 (6 bases). CDR3 length: 14 residues. The germline V gene encodes CDR1 MNHNS and CDR2 SASEGT. V lost 2 bases, J lost 1 base, and 6 bases lay in between. The CDR3: CASSERGSYNEQFF. CDR3 coding DNA: TGTGCCAGCAGTGAACGGGGGTCCTACAATGAGCAGTTCTTC.

The rearrangement links TRBV7-9 to TRBJ2-1; TRBD1 is a possible D gene (6 bases). Trimming removed 7 bases from V and 6 bases from J, with 10 bases in between. Germline-derived CDR1 and CDR2 are SEHNR and FQNEAQ (reference sequence). The CDR3 has 12 amino acids. This chain's CDR3 is CASNRVVNEQFF. As DNA, the CDR3 is TGTGCCAGCAACAGGGTGGTCAATGAGCAGTTCTTC. Variable domain in full (rest from reference TRBV7-9 and TRBJ2-1): DTGVSQNPRHKITKRGQNVTFRCDPISEHNRLYWYRQTLGQGPEFLTYFQNEAQLEKSRLLSDRFSAERPKGSFSTLEIQRTEQGDSAMYLCASNRVVNEQFFGPGTRLTVL.

The chain carries TRBV5-1 and TRBJ2-1, with TRBD1 matching over 12 bases. CDR3 length: 16 amino acids. Germline V gene sequence: CDR1 SGHRS, CDR2 YFSETQ. Trimming removed 0 bases from V and 9 bases from J; junction bases left unmatched: 7. The CDR3 DNA reads as TGCGCCAGCAGCTTGGCCCCGGGACAGGGGGCAGGTGAGCAGTTCTTC. Translated: CASSLAPGQGAGEQFF.

The chain recombines TRBV18 with TRBJ2-6, with TRBD1 identical over 9 bases. Germline CDR1 and CDR2: KGHSH and LQKENI. The CDR3 runs 17 residues. The ends lost 6 bases at V and 2 bases at J; junction bases unmatched: 8. CDR3 DNA sequence: TGTGCCAGCTCCCCGACAGGGGGAGGGACTGGGGCCAACGTCCTGACTTTC. Residues: CASSPTGGGTGANVLTF.

The CDR3 region has the DNA TGTGCCAGCAGTGTGGTTGGCGTCGGAGAGACCCAGTACTTC. The encoded protein is CASSVVGVGETQYF. The rearrangement uses TRBV2 and TRBJ2-5; D unclear. This CDR3 comprises 14 residues. Trimming removed 4 bases from V and 4 bases from J, with 13 bases in between. Germline assignment: CDR1 SNHLY and CDR2 FYNNEI.

The chain couples TRBV4-2 to TRBJ2-3; maybe TRBD2 (7 bases). Trimming left V 1 base short and J 2 bases short, with 16 bases between. The CDR3 length is 17 residues. Germline-derived CDR1 and CDR2 are LGHNA and YNFKEQ. CDR3 residues: CASSQGLGGPSTDTQYF. The CDR3 DNA reads TGTGCCAGCAGCCAAGGTTTGGGGGGGCCGTCCACAGATACGCAGTATTTT.

Written as DNA, the CDR3 is TGTGCCACCCGGGGCGAAGAGACCCAGTACTTC. Protein product: CATRGEETQYF. The V call is TRBV10-3, the J call TRBJ2-5, with D tentatively TRBD1 or TRBD2 (5 bases each). Germline assignment: CDR1 ENHRY and CDR2 SYGVKD. The CDR3 is made up of 11 amino acids. Trimming stripped 10 bases from V and 3 bases from J, with 9 bases between.

For this clone: A read error may be the cause here, since a much bigger clone is one base away. V gene TRBV11-1 combines with J gene TRBJ2-7; TRBD1 is a possible D gene (7 bases). Between the trimmed V and J ends, which lost 1 base and 3 bases, there was a span of 25 bases. CDR3 length equals 19 residues. Germline V CDR1 and CDR2: SGHAT, FQDESV (reference sequence). As DNA, the CDR3 is TGTGCCAGCAGCTTAGGTTTAGCGGAGACGGGAGACAGGGACTACGAGCAGTACTTC. It codes for CASSLGLAETGDRDYEQYF.

The chain uses TRBV7-9 and TRBJ1-6; no definite D call. The CDR3 covers 14 residues. The ends were cut back, 3 bases at V and 8 bases at J, with 11 bases in the middle. From germline, CDR1 is SEHNR and CDR2 FQNEAQ (reference sequence). The CDR3 protein is CASSFPIRDSPLHF. For the CDR3, the DNA is TGTGCCAGCAGCTTCCCTATTCGGGATTCACCCCTCCACTTT.

The chain employs TRBV5-1 and TRBJ2-7; D gene unclear. Germline V gene lookup returns CDR1 SGHRS and CDR2 YFSETQ. V lost 0 bases and J lost 5, with 9 bases in between. The CDR3 covers 13 residues. The CDR3 DNA reads TGCGCCAGCAGCTTGGGGGTCGGAGACGAGCAGTACTTC. This sequence encodes CASSLGVGDEQYF.

This chain connects TRBV6-5 to TRBJ2-5; TRBD1 agrees at 10 bases. This CDR3 is 13 amino acids long. The germline gives CDR1 MNHEY, CDR2 SVGAGI. After removal of 5 bases from V and 5 bases from J, the junction contained 2 bases not matched to a gene. The CDR3 nucleotides read TGTGCCAGCAGTAGGGACAGGGGTGAGACCCAGTACTTC. Translation: CASSRDRGETQYF.

The V gene is TRBV13, the J gene TRBJ2-3, with a weak D call TRBD1 (6 bases). The CDR3 length is 18 residues. Per the germline V gene, CDR1 is PRHDT and CDR2 is FYEKMQ (reference sequence). The germline V and J ends were trimmed by 4 bases and 0 bases, with 20 bases remaining between them. The DNA of the CDR3 is TGTGCCAGCAGCTCCGGACAGTACGCTCAGAGTAGCACAGATACGCAGTATTTT. Protein sequence: CASSSGQYAQSSTDTQYF. The variable domain in full, with the rest retrieved from reference TRBV13 and TRBJ2-3, is AAGVIQSPRHLIKEKRETATLKCYPIPRHDTVYWYQQGPGQDPQFLISFYEKMQSDKGSIPDRFSAQQFSDYHSELNMSSLELGDSALYFCASSSGQYAQSSTDTQYFGPGTRLTVL.

V and J are TRBV10-3 and TRBJ2-3; D might be TRBD2 (5 bases). There are 13 residues in the CDR3. With 4 bases removed from V and 3 bases from J, the gap between germline ends came to 8 bases. Germline loops: CDR1 ENHRY, CDR2 SYGVKD. The CDR3 DNA follows: TGTGCCATCAGTGTTTTAGCGACAGATACGCAGTATTTT. This gives the protein CAISVLATDTQYF.

The CDR3 loop reads CRTAGTDTQYF. The CDR3 region has the DNA TGCAGGACTGCGGGCACAGATACGCAGTATTTT. The chain couples TRBV20-1 to TRBJ2-3; no clear D gene. Germline V gives CDR1 DFQATT, CDR2 SNEGSKA (reference sequence). The CDR3 has 11 amino acids.

The chain employs TRBV5-1 and TRBJ2-7; 8 bases are shared with TRBD1. This CDR3 has 14 residues. Germline V gives CDR1 SGHRS, CDR2 YFSETQ. The J segment lost 4 bases and the V segment lost 4 bases, leaving 7 bases of the junction unmatched. CDR3 protein: CASSEGTGKYEQYF. For the CDR3, the DNA is TGCGCCAGCAGCGAAGGGACAGGAAAGTACGAGCAGTACTTC.

J is TRBJ2-5 and V is TRBV6-5; TRBD1 aligns across 7 bases. V lost 6 bases, J lost 0 bases, and 4 bases stayed unmatched. Germline V gives CDR1 MNHEY, CDR2 SVGAGI. This CDR3 contains 14 residues. The CDR3 nucleotides read TGTGCCAGCAGACCGGGACAGAACCAAGAGACCCAGTACTTC. It translates to CASRPGQNQETQYF.

The chain has TRBV6-5 and TRBJ2-2; D possibly corresponds to TRBD1 (5 bases). CDR3 length: 16 amino acids. Germline lookup yields CDR1 MNHEY and CDR2 SVGAGI. Trimming shortened V by 0 bases and J by 4 bases, and 12 bases separated the two germline ends. The DNA for the CDR3 is TGTGCCAGCAGTTACTCGACTCAGGGCGGCACCGGGGAGCTGTTTTTT. This codes for CASSYSTQGGTGELFF.

This chain joins TRBV11-2 and TRBJ1-1; D not resolved. The germline V and J ends were trimmed by 8 bases and 1 base, with 11 bases remaining between them. Germline CDR1 and CDR2: SGHAT and FQNNGV. The CDR3 spans 13 residues. This CDR3 is CASLETTNTEAFF. As DNA, the CDR3 is TGTGCCAGCTTGGAGACTACGAACACTGAAGCTTTCTTT.

The chain couples TRBV11-2 to TRBJ1-1; D uncertain. Deletions cut 5 bases from V and 6 bases from J, with 10 bases between. From germline, CDR1 is SGHAT and CDR2 FQNNGV. The CDR3 runs to 12 residues. CDR3 DNA: TGTGCCAGCAGCCTCAGCGGCCCTGAAGCTTTCTTT. This sequence encodes CASSLSGPEAFF.

This chain joins TRBV4-1 and TRBJ1-4; unclear D gene. The germline V gene encodes CDR1 MGHRA and CDR2 YSYEKL. This CDR3 has 15 residues. V was trimmed by 1 base and J by 0 bases, leaving 6 bases between them. CDR3 loop: CASSQGAATNEKLFF. The CDR3 nucleotides read TGCGCCAGCAGCCAAGGGGCGGCAACTAATGAAAAACTGTTTTTT.

A single count supports this clone. V is TRBV7-8 and J is TRBJ1-5, with D tentatively TRBD1 (5 bases). The CDR3 has 15 amino acids. Germline V gene lookup returns CDR1 SGHVS and CDR2 FQNEAQ. V was pared by 0 bases and J by 4 bases, with 10 bases between. CDR3 nucleotide sequence: TGTGCCAGCAGCTTAGCTGGGACGAATAATCAGCCCCAGCATTTT. Translated: CASSLAGTNNQPQHF. Combining the CDR3 with reference TRBV7-8 and TRBJ1-5 gives the whole variable domain GAGVSQSPRYKVAKRGQDVALRCDPISGHVSLFWYQQALGQGPEFLTYFQNEAQLDKSGLPSDRFFAERPEGSVSTLKIQRTQQEDSAVYLCASSLAGTNNQPQHFGDGTRLSIL.

The chain employs TRBV20-1 and TRBJ2-3; D ambiguous. Germline CDR1 reads DFQATT; CDR2 reads SNEGSKA (reference sequence). Trimming took 7 bases from V and 6 from J, leaving 11 bases between them. The CDR3 is made up of 11 amino acids. CDR3 residues: CSVVRADTQYF. In DNA, the CDR3 is TGCAGTGTTGTTAGGGCCGATACGCAGTATTTT.

This clone showed up just once. This chain uses TRBV7-6 with TRBJ1-3, with 7 bases aligning to TRBD1. The J segment lost 2 bases and the V segment lost 2 bases, leaving 0 bases of the junction unmatched. The CDR3 runs 14 residues. In germline, CDR1 is SGHVS, CDR2 FNYEAQ. The CDR3 sequence is CASSLQGAGNTIYF. DNA for the CDR3: TGTGCCAGCAGCTTACAGGGGGCTGGAAACACCATATATTTT.

This clone was observed a few times. The rearrangement joins TRBV5-6 to TRBJ1-6, with 9 bases lining up with TRBD1. J lost 7 bases, V lost 0 bases, and 2 bases had no gene match. Per germline, CDR1 SGHDT and CDR2 YYEEEE. The CDR3 is 15 residues long. DNA for the CDR3: TGTGCCAGCAGCTTGGGCGGGACAGGGAATTCACCCCTCCACTTT. This translates into CASSLGGTGNSPLHF.